The 17 T cell receptor beta chains below all came from one sample that was sequenced in a study of T cells in Graves' hyperthyroidism and ophthalmopathy. The source material, RNA transcripts, was used to amplify TCR beta CDR3 regions. HTBI primers were the set used in a first-round RT-PCR of the TCR CDR3. TCRdb called the multiplex PCR reads again in MiXCR, with one record for every CDR3 protein. The profile shows approximately 520,000 distinct CDR3 sequences, roughly 20% of them singletons. Sequencing was performed on blood. Receptors were obtained from a young man with Graves' hyperthyroidism.

This clonotype was detected only a few times. CDR3 DNA: TGTGCCAGCAGCCAAGATCCGGGACAGAGGAACACTGAAGCTTTCTTT. Protein: CASSQDPGQRNTEAFF. The gene calls are TRBV3-1 and TRBJ1-1; 7 nucleotides agree with TRBD1. The CDR3 runs to 16 residues. Germline V lookup: CDR1 LGHDT, CDR2 YNNKEL (reference sequence). J was trimmed by 1 base and V by 0 bases; bases with no gene match: 5.

Only a few counts were recorded for this clonotype. The V and J genes are TRBV9 and TRBJ1-2; tentatively, D is TRBD1 (6 bases). Germline values: CDR1 SGDLS, CDR2 YYNGEE. The CDR3 length is 14 residues. With 3 bases removed from V and 3 bases from J, the gap between germline ends came to 12 bases. The CDR3 nucleotides read TGTGCCAGCAGCGCACAGGGAGGGCACTATGGCTACACCTTC. It is translated as CASSAQGGHYGYTF.

This clonotype was picked up many times. The chain couples TRBV25-1 to TRBJ1-2; perhaps TRBD1 as D (6 bases). CDR3 size: 14 residues. From germline, CDR1 is MGHDK and CDR2 SYGVNS. V was cut by 2 bases and J by 8 bases, with 15 bases left in between. CDR3 in amino acids: CASSERDTRGGYTF. The CDR3, as DNA: TGTGCCAGCAGTGAAAGGGACACCCGAGGGGGCTACACCTTC.

This clonotype was counted between two and nine times. The chain couples TRBV13 to TRBJ2-7; the match to TRBD2 covers 10 bases. After removal of 4 bases from V and 6 bases from J, the junction contained 6 bases not matched to a gene. Germline V lookup: CDR1 PRHDT, CDR2 FYEKMQ (reference sequence). The CDR3 totals 14 residues. The CDR3 sequence: CASSSSGGAFEQYF. The CDR3 nucleotides are TGTGCCAGCAGCTCCAGCGGGGGGGCCTTCGAGCAGTACTTC.

This clonotype was picked up many times. J is TRBJ2-3 and V is TRBV29-1; TRBD2 matches at 8 bases. The CDR3 contains 13 residues. CDR1 and CDR2 from the germline V gene are SQVTM and ANQGSEA. The V and J ends lost 7 bases and 4 bases, in that order; junction bases with no gene match: 7. DNA for the CDR3: TGCAGCGGCAACGGGGGGGACGCAGATACGCAGTATTTT. Protein sequence: CSGNGGDADTQYF.

Many counts were recorded for this clonotype. The chain links TRBV6-5 to TRBJ1-6; maybe TRBD1 (5 bases). The germline V and J ends were trimmed by 4 bases and 10 bases, with 20 bases remaining between them. Looked up from germline, CDR1 is MNHEY and CDR2 is SVGAGI. This CDR3 has 16 residues. Here the CDR3 DNA reads TGTGCCAGCAGTTCCACGACAGTCATAAAGGGGTCACCCCTCCACTTT. The encoded protein is CASSSTTVIKGSPLHF.

This clonotype was seen repeatedly, ten times or more. The rearrangement links TRBV12-3 or TRBV12-4 to TRBJ1-2; D is undetermined. This CDR3 spans 14 amino acids. Trimming left V 0 bases short and J 14 bases short, with 19 bases between. The CDR3 protein is CASSLAAGSGSSTF. Here the CDR3 DNA reads TGTGCCAGCAGTTTAGCGGCCGGGTCTGGGTCTAGTACCTTC.

This clonotype was counted many times. CDR3 sequence reads: CASSVGGEDTEAFF. CDR3 sequence (DNA): TGTGCCAGCAGCGTAGGAGGGGAGGACACTGAAGCTTTCTTT. This chain connects TRBV9 to TRBJ1-1; perhaps TRBD1 as D (5 bases). The germline CDR1 and CDR2 sequences are SGDLS and YYNGEE. Deletions cut 0 bases from V and 3 bases from J, with 9 bases between. The CDR3 is made up of 14 amino acids. The complete variable domain, with remaining parts taken from reference TRBV9 and TRBJ1-1, reads DSGVTQTPKHLITATGQRVTLRCSPRSGDLSVYWYQQSLDQGLQFLIQYYNGEERAKGNILERFSAQQFPDLHSELNLSSLELGDSALYFCASSVGGEDTEAFFGQGTRLTVV.

The sample holds many counts of this clonotype. V gene TRBV19 combines with J gene TRBJ2-7, with D possibly being TRBD1 (6 bases). This CDR3 is 15 amino acids long. V was pared by 3 bases and J by 4 bases, with 16 bases between. Germline CDR1 is LNHDA and CDR2 is SQIVND (reference sequence). The CDR3 spells CASSMGQGSYYEQYF. In DNA form, the CDR3 reads TGTGCCAGTAGTATGGGACAAGGGAGTTATTACGAGCAGTACTTC. The whole variable domain, filled in from reference TRBV19 and TRBJ2-7, reads DGGITQSPKYLFRKEGQNVTLSCEQNLNHDAMYWYRQDPGQGLRLIYYSQIVNDFQKGDIAEGYSVSREKKESFPLTVTSAQKNPTAFYLCASSMGQGSYYEQYFGPGTRLTVT.

This clonotype has a count of ten or more. The chain couples TRBV28 to TRBJ1-5, with D unclear. This CDR3 region has 11 residues. CDR1 is MDHEN and CDR2 is SYDVKM in the germline V gene. The V gene lost 5 bases and the J gene lost 6 bases, with 5 bases spanning the gap. Here the CDR3 DNA reads TGTGCCAGCAGTACACGTCAGCCCCAGCATTTT. This translates into CASSTRQPQHF.

On this clonotype itself: Lacking the conserved final phenylalanine or tryptophan, this CDR3 likely reflects a read error. This rearrangement joins TRBV7-9 to TRBJ1-5, with D perhaps matching TRBD1 (5 bases). V lost 1 base and J lost 6, with 7 bases in between. The CDR3 contains 13 residues. In germline, CDR1 is SEHNR, CDR2 FQNEAQ (reference sequence). CDR3 protein: CASSLGGSQPQHL. In nucleotides, the CDR3 is TGTGCCAGCAGCTTAGGGGGGTCTCAGCCCCAGCATTTG.

Ten or more counts support this clonotype. The chain uses TRBV12-3 or TRBV12-4 and TRBJ1-1, with D possibly matching TRBD1 (5 bases). V was trimmed by 0 bases and J by 4 bases, leaving 12 bases between them. The CDR3 loop spans 15 amino acids. In nucleotides, the CDR3 is TGTGCCAGCAGTTTAGCGCTAGGAGGGGCCACTGAAGCTTTCTTT. Translation: CASSLALGGATEAFF.

This chain uses TRBV6-2 or TRBV6-3 with TRBJ2-3; maybe TRBD1 (5 bases). Deletions cut 6 bases from V and 4 bases from J, with 14 bases between. Germline CDR1 and CDR2: MNHEY and SVGEGT. The CDR3 is made up of 14 amino acids. The CDR3 sequence is CASRGSRGSDTQYF. The CDR3 DNA is TGTGCCAGCAGGGGTTCTAGGGGATCAGATACGCAGTATTTT.

This clonotype was observed many times. V is TRBV12-3 or TRBV12-4 and J is TRBJ2-5; D possibly corresponds to TRBD1 (6 bases). V lost 2 bases to trimming and J lost 5 bases, with 15 bases between them. This CDR3 is built from 15 residues. This chain's CDR3 is CASSLRQGSSETQYF. The CDR3 nucleotides read TGTGCCAGCAGTTTACGGCAGGGGAGTTCTGAGACCCAGTACTTC.

This clonotype showed up just a few times. The chain recombines TRBV28 with TRBJ2-5, with 7 bases identical to TRBD2. The CDR3 runs 15 residues. J gave up 5 bases and V 5 bases, and 11 bases lay outside the gene matches. Germline CDR1 MDHEN, CDR2 SYDVKM. CDR3 DNA sequence: TGTGCCAGCAGTCGCCAGGGAGGGCCCCGGGAGACCCAGTACTTC. Protein sequence: CASSRQGGPRETQYF.

This clonotype was counted at least ten times. The rearrangement joins TRBV11-3 to TRBJ2-2, with 7 bases that match TRBD2. J lost 4 bases, V lost 4 bases, and 0 bases had no gene match. Germline loops: CDR1 SGHNT, CDR2 YENEEA. The CDR3 runs 13 residues. CDR3 sequence reads: CASSSGGTGELFF. In DNA, the CDR3 is TGTGCCAGCAGCTCGGGGGGCACCGGGGAGCTGTTTTTT. Filled out from reference TRBV11-3 and TRBJ2-2, the complete variable domain reads EAGVVQSPRYKIIEKKQPVAFWCNPISGHNTLYWYLQNLGQGPELLIRYENEEAVDDSQLPKDRFSAERLKGVDSTLKIQPAELGDSAVYLCASSSGGTGELFFGEGSRLTVL.

This clonotype showed up many times. This chain uses TRBV20-1 with TRBJ2-7, with TRBD2 matching over 7 bases. The CDR3 runs 14 residues. Looked up from germline, CDR1 is DFQATT and CDR2 is SNEGSKA (reference sequence). V lost 4 bases to trimming and J lost 2 bases; unmatched junction nucleotides: 8. CDR3 protein: CSATSLSGAYEQYF. The CDR3 region has the DNA TGCAGTGCTACCTCTCTCAGCGGGGCCTACGAGCAGTACTTC.